One sample yielded the 14 T cell receptor beta chains listed below, sequenced in a study of cytomegalovirus exposure and HLA in healthy donors. The PCR employed 60 Vbeta primers together with 13 Jbeta primers. The data were produced by immunoSEQ multiplex PCR, yet TCRdb's version contains in-frame clones alone and is incomplete. This table holds 150,000 to 200,000 clones, roughly 80% found once. Material: PBMCs. The receptors were gathered from a woman aged 25 to 45 in good health and CMV-seropositive.

The chain combines TRBV5-4 with TRBJ2-3; a possible D gene is TRBD1 (7 bases). CDR1 and CDR2 (germline): SGHNT, YYREEE (reference sequence). The CDR3 has 13 amino acids. The V end lost 4 bases, the J end lost 6 bases, and 12 bases lay between the germline ends. This CDR3 is CASSPPGGDTQYF. DNA of the CDR3: TGTGCCAGCAGCCCCCCAGGGGGGGATACGCAGTATTTT.

This clone was observed once. The chain links TRBV5-4 to TRBJ2-3; TRBD2 matches 13 bases. After removal of 3 bases from V and 2 bases from J, the junction contained 3 bases not matched to a gene. CDR1 and CDR2 (germline): SGHNT, YYREEE (reference sequence). This CDR3 contains 16 residues. CDR3 protein: CASSWGLAGITDTQYF. DNA of the CDR3: TGTGCCAGCAGCTGGGGACTAGCGGGGATCACAGATACGCAGTATTTT.

The rearrangement links TRBV25-1 to TRBJ2-5; 10 nucleotides align to TRBD2. The DNA matches TRBJ2-7 better at its end, which makes the J call doubtful. Germline CDR1 is MGHDK and CDR2 is SYGVNS. The CDR3 consists of 18 residues. CDR3 region: CASSSGLAAIPLTYEQYF. DNA of the CDR3: TGTGCCAGCAGTTCAGGACTAGCGGCCATCCCTCTAACCTACGAGCAGTACTTC.

V is TRBV6-6 and J is TRBJ2-7, with 8 bases lining up with TRBD1. Per the germline V gene, CDR1 is MNHNY and CDR2 is SVGAGI (reference sequence). The CDR3 spans 16 residues. J was trimmed by 5 bases and V by 2 bases; bases with no gene match: 11. The CDR3 DNA is TGTGCCAGCAGTTACCCCGCCGGACAGGGAGTCCACGAGCAGTACTTC. This encodes CASSYPAGQGVHEQYF.

This sequence joins TRBV27 and TRBJ2-1; 7 bases are a match to TRBD2. This CDR3 is built from 14 residues. J gave up 0 bases and V 6 bases, and 2 bases lay outside the gene matches. Germline CDR1 and CDR2: MNHEY and SMNVEV (reference sequence). The CDR3 sequence is CASRGGSSYNEQFF. In nucleotides, the CDR3 is TGTGCCAGCAGGGGCGGGAGCTCCTACAATGAGCAGTTCTTC.

The chain has TRBV9 and TRBJ2-5; 9 bases match TRBD2. Trimming at V came to 4 bases and at J to 5 bases, leaving 3 bases not matched to a gene. Per germline, CDR1 SGDLS and CDR2 YYNGEE. The CDR3 totals 13 residues. The CDR3 coding sequence is TGTGCCAGCAGCCGCAGCGGGGGGGAGACCCAGTACTTC. It codes for CASSRSGGETQYF. The complete variable domain, with remaining parts taken from reference TRBV9 and TRBJ2-5, reads DSGVTQTPKHLITATGQRVTLRCSPRSGDLSVYWYQQSLDQGLQFLIQYYNGEERAKGNILERFSAQQFPDLHSELNLSSLELGDSALYFCASSRSGGETQYFGPGTRLLVL.

The chain combines TRBV7-6 with TRBJ2-2, with 7 bases fitting TRBD2. CDR3 length: 16 amino acids. V trimming: 1 base; J trimming: 4 bases; junction bases outside the gene matches: 6. Germline V gene data show CDR1 as SGHVS and CDR2 as FNYEAQ. CDR3 region: CASSLGGRGGTGELFF. CDR3 DNA: TGTGCCAGCAGCTTAGGCGGGAGAGGAGGCACCGGGGAGCTGTTTTTT.

The chain links TRBV18 to TRBJ2-3; D remains ambiguous. The V end was cut by 0 bases, the J end by 2 bases, with 3 bases between. CDR1 and CDR2 from the germline V gene are KGHSH and LQKENI. CDR3 size: 13 residues. The CDR3 coding sequence is TGTGCCAGCTCACCACCTATCACAGATACGCAGTATTTT. Its protein is CASSPPITDTQYF.

As DNA, the CDR3 is TGTGCCAGTAGTTTTTTTAGCGGGACCCAGCGAAATGAGCAGTTCTTC. The encoded protein is CASSFFSGTQRNEQFF. The chain links TRBV19 to TRBJ2-1; TRBD2 agrees at 8 bases. The CDR3 is 16 residues long. Germline V gene sequence: CDR1 LNHDA, CDR2 SQIVND (reference sequence). Losses at the gene ends were 5 bases for V and 7 bases for J; bases not matched to a gene: 13.

The chain couples TRBV9 to TRBJ1-1; tentatively, D is TRBD1 (5 bases). CDR1 SGDLS and CDR2 YYNGEE come from the germline V gene. V shed 0 bases and J shed 1 base, with 13 bases lying between them. The length of the CDR3 is 16 residues. For the CDR3, the DNA is TGTGCCAGCAGCGTAGGAGGAGGGGCGACGAACACTGAAGCTTTCTTT. Translation: CASSVGGGATNTEAFF.

The CDR3 loop is CATLIRGNTEAFF. The CDR3, as DNA: TGTGCCACCTTAATCAGGGGAAACACTGAAGCTTTCTTT. The chain recombines TRBV19 with TRBJ1-1, with D maybe TRBD1 (6 bases). V was shortened by 10 bases and J by 2 bases, with 14 bases between the two germline ends. CDR1 and CDR2 from the germline V gene are LNHDA and SQIVND (reference sequence). The CDR3 has 13 amino acids.

The chain joins TRBV5-6 to TRBJ2-5; TRBD2 is a possible D gene (6 bases). The CDR3 loop spans 13 amino acids. CDR1 is SGHDT, CDR2 YYEEEE, per germline. V lost 4 bases and J 7 bases, leaving 14 bases between the germline ends. CDR3 bases: TGTGCCAGCAGCCGACTAGTACAGCGGACCCAGTACTTC. Translating it yields CASSRLVQRTQYF.

The V call is TRBV6-1, the J call TRBJ1-2, with D maybe TRBD1 (6 bases). The CDR3 consists of 15 residues. CDR1 MNHNS and CDR2 SASEGT come from the germline V gene. The V end was cut by 5 bases, the J end by 7 bases, with 20 bases between. CDR3 bases: TGTGCCAGCAGTCCACAGCTATTACGAGGGGGTGGCTACACCTTC. Its translation: CASSPQLLRGGGYTF.

The chain has TRBV2 and TRBJ2-2, with D perhaps matching TRBD2 (6 bases). This CDR3 is 15 amino acids long. Germline V gene data show CDR1 as SNHLY and CDR2 as FYNNEI. V lost 7 bases, J lost 2 bases, and 14 bases lay in between. DNA for the CDR3: TGTGCCAGCATTGGCACTAGCCCCAACACCGGGGAGCTGTTTTTT. This codes for CASIGTSPNTGELFF.